Listed here are 16 T cell receptor beta chains from one sample, sequenced in a study of beta chain features in type 1 diabetes. Isolated RNA was reverse transcribed in full, so expressed TCRB transcripts were sequenced. Here immunoSEQ multiplex PCR was the method, and the copy in TCRdb shows in-frame clones only, minus some. Of almost 350,000 clones listed, around 9.3% are singletons. Overall study findings and caveats: Type 1 diabetes patients had moderately but significantly shorter TCRB CDR3s in all four CD4+ subsets.

These receptors are not linked to any known antigen. Source material: central memory CD4+ T cells from blood. Receptors were obtained from a man aged 30 to 45 with type 1 diabetes.

V is TRBV28 and J is TRBJ1-2; no clear D gene. Germline assignment: CDR1 MDHEN and CDR2 SYDVKM. Trimming removed 6 bases at V and 8 bases at J, with 10 bases between. This CDR3 has 11 residues. The CDR3 sequence: CASRGSEGYTF. The CDR3 nucleotides read TGTGCCAGCAGAGGGTCCGAGGGCTACACCTTC.

This clone has only a few counts. This sample also contains other DNA sequences that code for the same CDR3. V is TRBV7-2 and J is TRBJ2-7; 9 bases line up with TRBD1. With V trimmed by 3 bases and J by 2 bases, 2 bases remained unmatched. Germline lookup yields CDR1 SGHTA and CDR2 FQGNSA. The CDR3 spans 14 residues. CDR3 DNA: TGTGCCAGCAGCTTCGGACAGGGGCCCTACGAGCAGTACTTC. Its protein is CASSFGQGPYEQYF. The variable domain in full, completed from reference TRBV7-2 and TRBJ2-7, reads GAGVSQSPSNKVTEKGKDVELRCDPISGHTALYWYRQSLGQGLEFLIYFQGNSAPDKSGLPSDRFSAERTGGSVSTLTIQRTQQEDSAVYLCASSFGQGPYEQYFGPGTRLTVT.

The table lists this clone with a few counts. The chain couples TRBV7-2 to TRBJ2-3; TRBD1 aligns across 7 bases. The junction had 8 bases not matched to a gene; V was cut back by 7 bases and J by 1 base. The CDR3 consists of 15 residues. CDR1 is SGHTA, CDR2 FQGNSA, per germline. The CDR3 sequence is CASTLQGFRTDTQYF. In nucleotides, the CDR3 is TGTGCCAGCACCCTACAGGGGTTTCGCACAGATACGCAGTATTTT.

This clone has more than one count but fewer than ten. V and J are TRBV25-1 and TRBJ2-5; D could derive from TRBD1 or TRBD2 (5 bases each). CDR1 is MGHDK, CDR2 SYGVNS, per germline. The V end lost 3 bases, the J end lost 4 bases, and 12 bases lay between the germline ends. The length of the CDR3 is 14 residues. CDR3 in amino acids: CASSDPRGIETQYF. The CDR3 bases are TGTGCCAGCAGTGATCCCCGGGGCATAGAGACCCAGTACTTC.

The rearrangement uses TRBV5-4 and TRBJ2-7; D remains unclear. This CDR3 comprises 13 residues. The germline V gene encodes CDR1 SGHNT and CDR2 YYREEE (reference sequence). V lost 1 base, J lost 5 bases, and 10 bases lay in between. This CDR3 is CASSLFASDEQYF. CDR3 bases: TGTGCCAGCAGCTTGTTCGCGTCCGACGAGCAGTACTTC.

Only a few counts were recorded for this clone. The V gene is TRBV6-6, the J gene TRBJ2-3; D is ambiguous. The CDR3 spans 9 residues. CDR1 and CDR2 from the germline V gene are MNHNY and SVGAGI (reference sequence). The V end was cut by 8 bases, the J end by 6 bases, with 3 bases between. As DNA, the CDR3 is TGTGCCAGCTTGGATACGCAGTATTTT. This codes for CASLDTQYF.

This clone has a handful of counts. The V call is TRBV6-6, the J call TRBJ1-4; D is uncertain. Deletions cut 2 bases from V and 0 bases from J, with 7 bases between. The length of the CDR3 is 15 residues. CDR1 is MNHNY, CDR2 SVGAGI, per germline (reference sequence). CDR3 in amino acids: CASSYGSATNEKLFF. CDR3 in DNA: TGTGCCAGCAGTTACGGTTCAGCAACTAATGAAAAACTGTTTTTT.

In its sample, this clone was seen a few times. The V gene is TRBV11-3, the J gene TRBJ1-1; 7 positions match TRBD1. Germline V gene data show CDR1 as SGHNT and CDR2 as YENEEA. The CDR3 spans 13 residues. With V trimmed by 5 bases and J by 3 bases, 3 bases remained unmatched. This CDR3 reads CASSGDRDTEAFF. Here the CDR3 DNA reads TGTGCCAGCAGCGGAGACAGGGACACTGAAGCTTTCTTT.

This clone showed up just a few times. The V call is TRBV15, the J call TRBJ1-4; tentative D call: TRBD1 (5 bases). Germline CDR1 LNHNV, CDR2 YYDKDF (reference sequence). The CDR3 runs 14 residues. V was cut by 4 bases and J by 3 bases, with 9 bases left in between. CDR3 in amino acids: CATSMGEANEKLFF. In DNA form, the CDR3 reads TGTGCCACCAGCATGGGGGAAGCTAATGAAAAACTGTTTTTT.

This clone was detected many times. The chain couples TRBV2 to TRBJ1-4, with D unclear. The germline gives CDR1 SNHLY, CDR2 FYNNEI. This CDR3 has 16 residues. The V gene lost 6 bases and the J gene lost 5 bases, with 19 bases spanning the gap. This chain's CDR3 is CASSLRRPVGNEKLFF. In DNA form, the CDR3 reads TGTGCCAGCAGCTTAAGACGGCCGGTTGGGAATGAAAAACTGTTTTTT. Full variable domain (rest looked up from reference TRBV2 and TRBJ1-4): EPEVTQTPSHQVTQMGQEVILRCVPISNHLYFYWYRQILGQKVEFLVSFYNNEISEKSEIFDDQFSVERPDGSNFTLKIRSTKLEDSAMYFCASSLRRPVGNEKLFFGSGTQLSVL.

This clone was counted a few times. V usage is TRBV15 and J usage is TRBJ2-5; D gene uncertain. The germline V and J ends were trimmed by 0 bases and 4 bases, with 12 bases remaining between them. Looked up from germline, CDR1 is LNHNV and CDR2 is YYDKDF (reference sequence). CDR3 length: 15 residues. The DNA of the CDR3 is TGTGCCACCAGCAGAGATGTCGGAACACGAGAGACCCAGTACTTC. This encodes CATSRDVGTRETQYF.

In this sample, this clone turned up a few times. The V gene is TRBV11-2, the J gene TRBJ2-7; D is possibly TRBD2 (5 bases). Trimming stripped 5 bases from V and 4 bases from J, with 12 bases between. CDR3 size: 13 residues. CDR1 is SGHAT, CDR2 FQNNGV, per germline. The CDR3 here is CASSAREGYEQYF. CDR3 nucleotide sequence: TGTGCCAGCAGCGCGAGGGAAGGGTACGAGCAGTACTTC.

The genes are TRBV19 and TRBJ2-3, with D perhaps matching TRBD2 (5 bases). V lost 7 bases and J lost 1, with 12 bases in between. The germline V gene has CDR1 LNHDA and CDR2 SQIVND (reference sequence). The CDR3 covers 14 residues. DNA for the CDR3: TGTGCCAGTACCCAGGCTAGCCGCACAGATACGCAGTATTTT. Translating it yields CASTQASRTDTQYF. Using reference TRBV19 and TRBJ2-3 for the parts outside the CDR3, the full variable domain is DGGITQSPKYLFRKEGQNVTLSCEQNLNHDAMYWYRQDPGQGLRLIYYSQIVNDFQKGDIAEGYSVSREKKESFPLTVTSAQKNPTAFYLCASTQASRTDTQYFGPGTRLTVL.

This clone has only a few counts. A much larger clone sits a single nucleotide away, making a read error possible. The sample contains more than one DNA sequence encoding this CDR3. Written as DNA, the CDR3 is TGTGCCAGCAGCTTGGAGGGCACAGATACGCAGTATTTT. This translates into CASSLEGTDTQYF. The chain recombines TRBV5-6 with TRBJ2-3; no reliable D call. The germline V gene has CDR1 SGHDT and CDR2 YYEEEE. CDR3 length equals 13 residues. V was cut by 0 bases and J by 1 base, with 3 bases left in between.

This chain links TRBV4-3 with TRBJ2-1; D is perhaps TRBD1 or TRBD2 (5 bases each). The CDR3 sequence is 16 residues long. V was pared by 4 bases and J by 4 bases, with 17 bases between. Germline-derived CDR1 and CDR2 are LGHNA and YSLEER. The chain's CDR3 is CASSLGSGRSYNEQFF. CDR3 nucleotides: TGCGCCAGCAGCCTAGGATCGGGACGGTCTTACAATGAGCAGTTCTTC.

This clone was seen more than once but under ten times. This sequence joins TRBV11-2 and TRBJ2-7; D is undetermined. This CDR3 is built from 15 residues. Germline V gene lookup returns CDR1 SGHAT and CDR2 FQNNGV. V was cut by 1 base and J by 0 bases, with 10 bases left in between. CDR3 in amino acids: CASSLVVVSSYEQYF. The DNA of the CDR3 is TGTGCCAGCAGCTTAGTGGTGGTGAGCTCCTACGAGCAGTACTTC. Full variable domain (remainder filled in from reference TRBV11-2 and TRBJ2-7): EAGVAQSPRYKIIEKRQSVAFWCNPISGHATLYWYQQILGQGPKLLIQFQNNGVVDDSQLPKDRFSAERLKGVDSTLKIQPAKLEDSAVYLCASSLVVVSSYEQYFGPGTRLTVT.